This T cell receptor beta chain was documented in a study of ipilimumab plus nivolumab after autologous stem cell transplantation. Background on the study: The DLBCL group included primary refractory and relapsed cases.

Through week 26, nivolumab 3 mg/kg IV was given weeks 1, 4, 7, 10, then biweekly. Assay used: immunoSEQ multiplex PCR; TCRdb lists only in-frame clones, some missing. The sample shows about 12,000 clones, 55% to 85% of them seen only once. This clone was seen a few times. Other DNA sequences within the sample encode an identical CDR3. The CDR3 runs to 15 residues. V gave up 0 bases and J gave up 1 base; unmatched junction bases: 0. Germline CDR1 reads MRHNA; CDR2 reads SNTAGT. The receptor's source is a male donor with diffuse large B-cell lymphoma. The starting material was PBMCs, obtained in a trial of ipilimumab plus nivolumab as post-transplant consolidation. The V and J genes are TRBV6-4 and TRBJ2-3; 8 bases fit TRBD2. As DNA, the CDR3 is TGTGCCAGCAGTGACTCTAGCGGGGGCACAGATACGCAGTATTTT. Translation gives CASSDSSGGTDTQYF.